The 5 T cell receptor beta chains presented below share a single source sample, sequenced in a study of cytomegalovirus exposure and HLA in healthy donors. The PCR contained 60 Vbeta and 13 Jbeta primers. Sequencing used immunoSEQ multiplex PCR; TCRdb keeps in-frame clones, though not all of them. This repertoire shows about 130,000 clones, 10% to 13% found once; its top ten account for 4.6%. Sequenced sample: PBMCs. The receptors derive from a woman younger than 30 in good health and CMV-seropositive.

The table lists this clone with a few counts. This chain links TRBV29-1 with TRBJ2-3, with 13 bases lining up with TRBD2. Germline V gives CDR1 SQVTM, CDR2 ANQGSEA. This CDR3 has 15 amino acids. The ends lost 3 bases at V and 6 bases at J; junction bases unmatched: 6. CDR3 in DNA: TGCAGCGTTGATATTGGACTAGCGGGAGTTGATACGCAGTATTTT. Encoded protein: CSVDIGLAGVDTQYF.

The CDR3: CASRGRLGGNEQFF. The CDR3 bases are TGTGCCAGCAGGGGCCGTTTGGGGGGCAATGAGCAGTTCTTC. The chain uses TRBV21-1 and TRBJ2-1; the table gives TRBD2 as D, unverified against the DNA. TRBV21-1 is a recognized pseudogene. CDR3 length equals 14 residues.

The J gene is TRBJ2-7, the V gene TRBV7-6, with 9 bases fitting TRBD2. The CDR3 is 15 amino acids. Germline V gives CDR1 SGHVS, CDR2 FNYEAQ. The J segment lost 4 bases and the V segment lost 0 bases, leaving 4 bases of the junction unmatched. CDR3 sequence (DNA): TGTGCCAGCAGCTTAGCTAGCGGGAGTGGGTACGAGCAGTACTTC. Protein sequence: CASSLASGSGYEQYF.

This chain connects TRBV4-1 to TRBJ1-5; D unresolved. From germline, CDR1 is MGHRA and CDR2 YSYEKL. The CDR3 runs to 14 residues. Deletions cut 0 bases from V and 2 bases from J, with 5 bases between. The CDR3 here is CASSQEARNQPQHF. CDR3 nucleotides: TGCGCCAGCAGCCAAGAAGCCCGCAATCAGCCCCAGCATTTT.

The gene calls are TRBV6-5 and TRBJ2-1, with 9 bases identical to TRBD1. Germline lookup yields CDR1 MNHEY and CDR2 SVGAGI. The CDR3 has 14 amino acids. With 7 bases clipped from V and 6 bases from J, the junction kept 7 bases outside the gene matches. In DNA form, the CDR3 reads TGTGCCAGCAAACCGGGACAGGGTTTCAATGAGCAGTTCTTC. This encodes CASKPGQGFNEQFF.